This T cell receptor (beta chain) was retrieved from a study of control samples from healthy donors and cancer patients. The data were produced by immunoSEQ multiplex PCR, yet TCRdb's version contains in-frame clones alone and is incomplete. The table has roughly 73,000 clones, over 75% seen once. J was trimmed by 3 bases and V by 3 bases; bases with no gene match: 5. This CDR3 has 15 amino acids. The germline CDR1 and CDR2 sequences are LNHDA and SQIVND (reference sequence). The origin of this receptor is a man in his fifties or sixties in good health. Sequenced sample: blood. This rearrangement joins TRBV19 to TRBJ2-1, with TRBD1 matching over 7 bases. The CDR3 reads CASSILGQIYNEQFF. The CDR3 nucleotides are TGTGCCAGTAGTATTCTGGGACAGATCTACAATGAGCAGTTCTTC.